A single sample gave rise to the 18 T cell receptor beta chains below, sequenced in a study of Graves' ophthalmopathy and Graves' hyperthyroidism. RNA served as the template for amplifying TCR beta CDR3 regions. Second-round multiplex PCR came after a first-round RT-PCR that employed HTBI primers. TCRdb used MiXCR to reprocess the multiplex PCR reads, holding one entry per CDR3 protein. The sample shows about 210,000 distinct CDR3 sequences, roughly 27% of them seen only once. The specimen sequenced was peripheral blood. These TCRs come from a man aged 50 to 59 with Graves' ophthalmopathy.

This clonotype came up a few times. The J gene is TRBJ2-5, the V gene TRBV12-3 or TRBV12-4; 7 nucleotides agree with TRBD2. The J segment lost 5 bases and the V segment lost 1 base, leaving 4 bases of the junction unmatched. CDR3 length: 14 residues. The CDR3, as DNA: TGTGCCAGCAGTTTAGGGCGGGAGAGGGAGACCCAGTACTTC. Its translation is CASSLGRERETQYF.

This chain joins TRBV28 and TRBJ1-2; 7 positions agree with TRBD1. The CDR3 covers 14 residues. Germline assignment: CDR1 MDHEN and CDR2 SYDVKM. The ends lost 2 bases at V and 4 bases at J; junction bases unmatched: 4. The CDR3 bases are TGTGCCAGCAGTTTAAACCCAGGGGGCTATGGCTACACCTTC. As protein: CASSLNPGGYGYTF.

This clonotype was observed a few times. The CDR3 sequence: CASRESDRSLHF. CDR3 bases: TGTGCCAGCAGGGAATCGGACAGGTCCCTCCACTTT. V is TRBV6-1 and J is TRBJ1-6; 7 bases agree with TRBD1. This CDR3 spans 12 amino acids. J lost 14 bases, V lost 6 bases, and 7 bases had no gene match. Germline V CDR1 and CDR2: MNHNS, SASEGT.

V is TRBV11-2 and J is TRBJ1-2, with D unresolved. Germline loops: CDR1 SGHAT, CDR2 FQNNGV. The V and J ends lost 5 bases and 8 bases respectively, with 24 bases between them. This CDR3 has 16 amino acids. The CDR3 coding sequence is TGTGCCAGCAGCGCCACGACCGCCCTCCCCGCTATAGGCTACACCTTC. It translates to CASSATTALPAIGYTF.

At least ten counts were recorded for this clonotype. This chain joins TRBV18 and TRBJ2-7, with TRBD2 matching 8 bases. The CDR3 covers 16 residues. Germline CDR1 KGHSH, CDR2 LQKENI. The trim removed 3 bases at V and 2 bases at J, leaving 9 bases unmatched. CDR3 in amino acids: CASSPHGAGGPYEQYF. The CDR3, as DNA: TGTGCCAGCTCACCCCATGGGGCGGGAGGTCCCTACGAGCAGTACTTC.

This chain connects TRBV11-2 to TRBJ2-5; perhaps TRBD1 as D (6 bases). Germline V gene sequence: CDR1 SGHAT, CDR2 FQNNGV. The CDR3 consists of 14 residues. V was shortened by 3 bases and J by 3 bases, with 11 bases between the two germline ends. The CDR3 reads CASSLWDNKETQYF. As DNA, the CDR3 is TGTGCCAGCAGCTTGTGGGACAACAAAGAGACCCAGTACTTC.

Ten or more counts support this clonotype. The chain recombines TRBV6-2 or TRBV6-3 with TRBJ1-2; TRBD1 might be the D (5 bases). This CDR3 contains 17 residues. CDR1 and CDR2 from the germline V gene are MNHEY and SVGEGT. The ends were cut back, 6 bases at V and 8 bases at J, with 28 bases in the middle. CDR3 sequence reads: CASSGREKTAPWRGYTF. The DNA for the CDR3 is TGTGCCAGCAGCGGCCGGGAGAAGACAGCGCCTTGGAGGGGCTACACCTTC.

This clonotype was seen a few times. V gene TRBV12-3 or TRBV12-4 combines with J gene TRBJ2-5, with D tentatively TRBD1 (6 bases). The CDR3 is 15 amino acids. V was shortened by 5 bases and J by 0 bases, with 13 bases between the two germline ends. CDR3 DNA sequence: TGTGCCAGCAGTCAACAACAGGGCTACCAAGAGACCCAGTACTTC. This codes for CASSQQQGYQETQYF.

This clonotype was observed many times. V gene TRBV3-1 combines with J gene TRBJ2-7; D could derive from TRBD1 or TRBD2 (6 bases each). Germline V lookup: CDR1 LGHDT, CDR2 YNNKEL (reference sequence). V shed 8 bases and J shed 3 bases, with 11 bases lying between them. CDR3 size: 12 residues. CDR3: CASSKGGYEQYF. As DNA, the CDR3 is TGTGCCAGCTCAAAGGGGGGCTACGAGCAGTACTTC.

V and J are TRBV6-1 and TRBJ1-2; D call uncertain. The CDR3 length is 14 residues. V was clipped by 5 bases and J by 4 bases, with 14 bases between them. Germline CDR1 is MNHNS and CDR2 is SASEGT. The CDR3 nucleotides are TGTGCCAGCAGTACCACGGATGAGAGCTATGGCTACACCTTC. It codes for CASSTTDESYGYTF.

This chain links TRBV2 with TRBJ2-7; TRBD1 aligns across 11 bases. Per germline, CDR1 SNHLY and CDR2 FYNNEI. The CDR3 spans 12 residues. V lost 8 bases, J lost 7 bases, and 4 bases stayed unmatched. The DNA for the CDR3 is TGTGCCAGCGGGACAGGGGGGATGGAGCAGTACTTC. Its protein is CASGTGGMEQYF.

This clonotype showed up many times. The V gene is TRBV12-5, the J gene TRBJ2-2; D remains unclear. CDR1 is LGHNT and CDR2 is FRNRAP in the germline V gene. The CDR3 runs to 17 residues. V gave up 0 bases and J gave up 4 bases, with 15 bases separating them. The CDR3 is CASGLVPTPASTGELFF. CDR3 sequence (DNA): TGTGCTAGTGGTTTGGTGCCTACCCCCGCGAGCACCGGGGAGCTGTTTTTT.

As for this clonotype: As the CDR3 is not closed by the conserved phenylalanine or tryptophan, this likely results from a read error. The CDR3 reads CASSTSGGAYTEAFS. The CDR3 coding sequence is TGTGCCAGCAGTACATCAGGGGGCGCGTACACTGAAGCTTTCTCT. V gene TRBV28 combines with J gene TRBJ1-1; 8 bases fit TRBD1. The CDR3 runs 15 residues. Germline CDR1 MDHEN, CDR2 SYDVKM. Trimming cost V 5 bases and J 3 bases; bases outside gene matches: 8.

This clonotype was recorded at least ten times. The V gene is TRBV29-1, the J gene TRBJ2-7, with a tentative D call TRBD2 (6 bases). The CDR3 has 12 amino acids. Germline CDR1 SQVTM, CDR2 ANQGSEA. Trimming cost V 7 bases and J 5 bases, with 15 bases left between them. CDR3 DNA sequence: TGCAGCGGACTAGGGGACCGCAACGAGCAGTACTTC. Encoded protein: CSGLGDRNEQYF.

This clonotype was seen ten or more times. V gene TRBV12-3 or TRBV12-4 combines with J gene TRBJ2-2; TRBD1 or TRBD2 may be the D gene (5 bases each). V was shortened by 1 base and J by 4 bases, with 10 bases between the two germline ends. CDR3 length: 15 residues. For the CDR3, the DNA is TGTGCCAGCAGTTTAGGAGGGGTTGGCACCGGGGAGCTGTTTTTT. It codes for CASSLGGVGTGELFF.

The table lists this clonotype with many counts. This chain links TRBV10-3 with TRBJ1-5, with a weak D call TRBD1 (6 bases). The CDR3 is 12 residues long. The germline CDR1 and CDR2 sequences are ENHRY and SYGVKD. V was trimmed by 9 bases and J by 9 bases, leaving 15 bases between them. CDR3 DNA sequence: TGTGCCATTCGGACAGATGGCGGGCCCCAGCATTTT. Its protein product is CAIRTDGGPQHF.

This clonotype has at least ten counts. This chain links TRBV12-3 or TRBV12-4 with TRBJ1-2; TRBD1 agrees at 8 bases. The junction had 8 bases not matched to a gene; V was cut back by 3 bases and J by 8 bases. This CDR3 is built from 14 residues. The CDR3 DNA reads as TGTGCCAGCAGTTTTAGACAGGGGCGTTGGGGCTACACCTTC. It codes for CASSFRQGRWGYTF.

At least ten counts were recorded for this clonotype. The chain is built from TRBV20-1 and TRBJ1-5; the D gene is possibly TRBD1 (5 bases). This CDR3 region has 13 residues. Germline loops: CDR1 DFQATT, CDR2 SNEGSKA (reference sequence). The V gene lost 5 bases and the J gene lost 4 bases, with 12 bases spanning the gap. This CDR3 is CSAATALNQPQHF. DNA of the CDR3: TGCAGTGCTGCGACAGCTTTAAATCAGCCCCAGCATTTT.